The 22 T cell receptor beta chains below come from one sample, sequenced in a study of CD8 T cells in ankylosing spondylitis. TCRdb reanalysed the 5' RACE reads using MiXCR and keeps one entry per CDR3 protein. This table holds around 340,000 distinct CDR3 sequences, about 20% found once. The sequencing sample was made of blood, either unsorted or a sorted T cell fraction (not recorded which). The receptor source for this set is a male donor with ankylosing spondylitis or in good health (not recorded which).

This clonotype has only a few counts. Written as DNA, the CDR3 is TGTGCCACAAGAACAGGACCGAGCTCCTATAATTCACCCCTCCACTTT. Its protein product is CATRTGPSSYNSPLHF. The chain joins TRBV28 to TRBJ1-6, with D tentatively TRBD1 (5 bases). Trimming shortened V by 10 bases and J by 0 bases, and 16 bases separated the two germline ends. Per germline, CDR1 MDHEN and CDR2 SYDVKM. There are 16 residues in the CDR3.

This clonotype was detected a few times. The chain uses TRBV10-3 and TRBJ1-1; 8 nucleotides line up with TRBD1. The V and J ends lost 3 bases and 1 base, in that order; junction bases with no gene match: 4. The V gene's germline CDR1 is ENHRY and CDR2 SYGVKD. The CDR3 contains 15 residues. CDR3 region: CAISDPGTGNTEAFF. The CDR3 DNA reads as TGTGCCATCAGTGACCCCGGGACAGGGAACACTGAAGCTTTCTTT.

A few counts support this clonotype. The rearrangement links TRBV10-3 to TRBJ2-1; TRBD1 is a possible D gene (5 bases). Germline V gene sequence: CDR1 ENHRY, CDR2 SYGVKD. The CDR3 spans 14 residues. V shed 6 bases and J shed 4 bases, with 13 bases lying between them. The CDR3: CAIRISDSYNEQFF. The CDR3 coding sequence is TGTGCCATCAGAATATCCGACAGTTACAATGAGCAGTTCTTC.

V and J are TRBV5-1 and TRBJ2-7, with unresolved D. V was pared by 4 bases and J by 6 bases, with 26 bases between. The length of the CDR3 is 17 residues. Germline CDR1 is SGHRS and CDR2 is YFSETQ. Here the CDR3 DNA reads TGCGCCAGCAGCACTCCTGAGTCGGCGACCAGCTGGAGCGAGCAGTACTTC. It codes for CASSTPESATSWSEQYF. Based on the CDR3 plus reference TRBV5-1 and TRBJ2-7, the full variable domain is KAGVTQTPRYLIKTRGQQVTLSCSPISGHRSVSWYQQTPGQGLQFLFEYFSETQRNKGNFPGRFSGRQFSNSRSEMNVSTLELGDSALYLCASSTPESATSWSEQYFGPGTRLTVT.

This clonotype turned up a few times. V and J are TRBV20-1 and TRBJ2-1; tentative D call: TRBD2 (6 bases). In germline, CDR1 is DFQATT, CDR2 SNEGSKA (reference sequence). CDR3 length equals 14 residues. Deletions cut 5 bases from V and 6 bases from J, with 17 bases between. CDR3: CSAPPVADFNEQFF. The CDR3 DNA is TGCAGTGCTCCCCCGGTAGCGGACTTCAATGAGCAGTTCTTC.

This clonotype was detected a few times. The gene calls are TRBV12-3 or TRBV12-4 and TRBJ2-2; perhaps TRBD2 as D (6 bases). The CDR3 has 16 residues. V was pared by 6 bases and J by 4 bases, with 18 bases between. CDR3 region: CASRPLRGGGTGELFF. The CDR3 coding sequence is TGTGCCAGCAGGCCCCTGCGGGGTGGAGGCACCGGGGAGCTGTTTTTT.

The rearrangement joins TRBV20-1 to TRBJ2-3; 9 bases line up with TRBD2. Trimming cost V 5 bases and J 2 bases; bases outside gene matches: 5. CDR1 is DFQATT, CDR2 SNEGSKA, per germline (reference sequence). The CDR3 sequence is 14 residues long. The CDR3 DNA sequence: TGCAGTGCTGTAGCGGGGGTTGACACAGATACGCAGTATTTT. This sequence encodes CSAVAGVDTDTQYF.

The chain couples TRBV28 to TRBJ2-7; 10 bases are shared with TRBD1. The CDR3 runs to 16 residues. V trimming: 5 bases; J trimming: 3 bases; junction bases outside the gene matches: 10. Germline values: CDR1 MDHEN, CDR2 SYDVKM. CDR3 in amino acids: CASSPPTWTGGYEQYF. CDR3 in DNA: TGTGCCAGCAGTCCTCCAACTTGGACAGGGGGCTACGAGCAGTACTTC.

The chain joins TRBV15 to TRBJ2-7, with D possibly matching TRBD2 (6 bases). The CDR3 has 14 amino acids. Germline CDR1 LNHNV, CDR2 YYDKDF (reference sequence). Trimming took 3 bases from V and 1 from J, leaving 10 bases between them. DNA for the CDR3: TGTGCCACCAGCAGGGCTGGGAGGTCCTACGAGCAGTACTTC. Protein product: CATSRAGRSYEQYF.

This clonotype was picked up a small number of times. V usage is TRBV4-1 and J usage is TRBJ2-7; D tentatively reads TRBD1 or TRBD2 (5 bases each). The CDR3 sequence is 13 residues long. The germline CDR1 and CDR2 sequences are MGHRA and YSYEKL. V gave up 9 bases and J gave up 5 bases, with 17 bases separating them. CDR3 in DNA: TGCGCCAGTTCGCAGGGACGAATCAACGAGCAGTACTTC. Translating it yields CASSQGRINEQYF.

This clonotype has only a few counts. The chain has TRBV7-9 and TRBJ2-7, with D maybe TRBD1 (6 bases). From germline, CDR1 is SEHNR and CDR2 FQNEAQ (reference sequence). The CDR3 loop spans 14 amino acids. V dropped 1 base and J dropped 4 bases, with 11 bases sitting between them. The CDR3 spells CASSLGGRPYEQYF. The CDR3 coding sequence is TGTGCCAGCAGCTTAGGGGGGCGACCATACGAGCAGTACTTC.

This clonotype has more than one count but fewer than ten. The chain joins TRBV12-3 or TRBV12-4 to TRBJ2-1, with D unresolved. The V end lost 5 bases, the J end lost 0 bases, and 14 bases lay between the germline ends. The CDR3 length is 16 residues. DNA for the CDR3: TGTGCCAGCAGTACCGGACCGCCAAGCTCCTACAATGAGCAGTTCTTC. This translates into CASSTGPPSSYNEQFF.

This chain links TRBV6-1 with TRBJ2-7, with a weak D call TRBD2 (5 bases). The CDR3 consists of 14 residues. Trimming removed 1 base from V and 2 bases from J, with 9 bases in between. Germline V gene data show CDR1 as MNHNS and CDR2 as SASEGT. CDR3 sequence (DNA): TGTGCCAGCAGTGAAGGGCCGGGGACCTACGAGCAGTACTTC. Its protein product is CASSEGPGTYEQYF.

This clonotype was picked up a small number of times. The J gene is TRBJ2-7, the V gene TRBV12-5; no firm D call. Germline-derived CDR1 and CDR2 are LGHNT and FRNRAP. This CDR3 is built from 11 residues. V gave up 6 bases and J gave up 5 bases, with 8 bases separating them. The CDR3 protein is CASGRGDEQYF. CDR3 nucleotide sequence: TGTGCTAGTGGCCGCGGAGACGAGCAGTACTTC.

This clonotype has only a few counts. This chain uses TRBV4-1 with TRBJ2-7; TRBD1 might be the D (5 bases). Trimming pared 0 bases from V and 5 bases from J, leaving 14 bases between. The CDR3 is 15 amino acids. Per the germline V gene, CDR1 is MGHRA and CDR2 is YSYEKL. CDR3 DNA sequence: TGCGCCAGCAGCCAAGAGTCCAGGGCCCAGGACGAGCAGTACTTC. Protein product: CASSQESRAQDEQYF.

The rearrangement uses TRBV11-2 and TRBJ2-7, with D uncertain. Per the germline V gene, CDR1 is SGHAT and CDR2 is FQNNGV. Trimming stripped 5 bases from V and 7 bases from J, with 6 bases between. This CDR3 comprises 10 residues. The CDR3 region is CASSGIEQYF. The CDR3 nucleotides are TGTGCCAGCAGCGGGATAGAGCAGTACTTC.

This clonotype was counted a few times. The chain couples TRBV10-3 to TRBJ1-5; 10 nucleotides align to TRBD1. The germline V gene encodes CDR1 ENHRY and CDR2 SYGVKD. Trimming at V came to 10 bases and at J to 4 bases, leaving 4 bases not matched to a gene. The CDR3 has 13 amino acids. CDR3 residues: CATRTGGNQPQHF. CDR3 nucleotides: TGTGCCACCCGGACAGGGGGGAATCAGCCCCAGCATTTT.

The rearrangement joins TRBV20-1 to TRBJ2-7; weak D call: TRBD2 (6 bases). Trimming shortened V by 5 bases and J by 3 bases, and 14 bases separated the two germline ends. CDR3 length: 13 amino acids. Looked up from germline, CDR1 is DFQATT and CDR2 is SNEGSKA (reference sequence). The CDR3 DNA reads TGCAGTGCTCTCGGGAGACGGAGCTACGAGCAGTACTTC. Protein sequence: CSALGRRSYEQYF.

This clonotype showed up just a few times. The chain carries TRBV27 and TRBJ2-2; no firm D call. This CDR3 region has 13 residues. From germline, CDR1 is MNHEY and CDR2 SMNVEV (reference sequence). Trimming took 3 bases from V and 6 from J, leaving 8 bases between them. CDR3 amino acids: CASSLGVPGELFF. DNA of the CDR3: TGTGCCAGCAGTTTGGGTGTACCCGGGGAGCTGTTTTTT.

The V gene is TRBV24-1, the J gene TRBJ2-2, with no clear D. V lost 8 bases and J lost 2, with 8 bases in between. The germline V gene has CDR1 KGHDR and CDR2 SFDVKD. The CDR3 runs 13 residues. The CDR3 protein is CATTDFNTGELFF. CDR3 DNA sequence: TGTGCCACCACCGACTTTAACACCGGGGAGCTGTTTTTT.

The table lists this clonotype with a few counts. The chain carries TRBV29-1 and TRBJ2-4, with 7 bases identical to TRBD1. Germline V gene sequence: CDR1 SQVTM, CDR2 ANQGSEA. The CDR3 is made up of 13 amino acids. The ends lost 2 bases at V and 6 bases at J; junction bases unmatched: 4. The CDR3 DNA is TGCAGCGTTGAATACAGGGGTTCAAACATTCAGTACTTC. Protein sequence: CSVEYRGSNIQYF.

The V call is TRBV28, the J call TRBJ2-3; no firm D call. CDR1 is MDHEN and CDR2 is SYDVKM in the germline V gene. CDR3 length equals 14 residues. Trimming took off 3 bases at V and 2 bases at J, with 9 bases between the two ends. CDR3 sequence: CASSLGRVTDTQYF. CDR3 nucleotide sequence: TGTGCCAGCAGTTTGGGTAGAGTCACAGATACGCAGTATTTT. The full variable domain, rest sourced from reference TRBV28 and TRBJ2-3, is DVKVTQSSRYLVKRTGEKVFLECVQDMDHENMFWYRQDPGLGLRLIYFSYDVKMKEKGDIPEGYSVSREKKERFSLILESASTNQTSMYLCASSLGRVTDTQYFGPGTRLTVL.